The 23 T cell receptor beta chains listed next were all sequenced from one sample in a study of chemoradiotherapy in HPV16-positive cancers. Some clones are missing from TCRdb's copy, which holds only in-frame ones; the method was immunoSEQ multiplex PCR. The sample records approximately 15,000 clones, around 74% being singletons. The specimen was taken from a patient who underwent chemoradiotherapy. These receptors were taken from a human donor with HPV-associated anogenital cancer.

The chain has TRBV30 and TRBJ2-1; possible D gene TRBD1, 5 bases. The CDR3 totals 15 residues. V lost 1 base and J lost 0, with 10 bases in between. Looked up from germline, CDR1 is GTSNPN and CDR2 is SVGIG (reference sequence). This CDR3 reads CAWSGGGSSYNEQFF. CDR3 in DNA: TGTGCCTGGAGTGGGGGCGGAAGCTCCTACAATGAGCAGTTCTTC.

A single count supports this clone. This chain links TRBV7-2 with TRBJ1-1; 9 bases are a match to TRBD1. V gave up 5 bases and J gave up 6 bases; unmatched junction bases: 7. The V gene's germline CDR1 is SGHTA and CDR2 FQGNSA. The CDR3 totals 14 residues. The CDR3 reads CASSVEQGAAEAFF. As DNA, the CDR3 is TGTGCCAGCAGCGTCGAACAGGGGGCCGCTGAAGCTTTCTTT.

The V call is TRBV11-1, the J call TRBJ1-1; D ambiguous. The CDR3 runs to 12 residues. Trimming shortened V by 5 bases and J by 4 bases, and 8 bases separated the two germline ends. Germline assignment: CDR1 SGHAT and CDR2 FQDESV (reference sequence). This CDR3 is CASSATSTEAFF. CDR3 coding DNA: TGTGCCAGCAGCGCCACAAGCACTGAAGCTTTCTTT.

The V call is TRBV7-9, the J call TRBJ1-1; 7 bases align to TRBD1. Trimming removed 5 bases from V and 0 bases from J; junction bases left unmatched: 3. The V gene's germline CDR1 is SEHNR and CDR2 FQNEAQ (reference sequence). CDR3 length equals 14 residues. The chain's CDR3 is CASSATGMNTEAFF. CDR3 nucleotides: TGTGCCAGCAGCGCGACAGGGATGAACACTGAAGCTTTCTTT. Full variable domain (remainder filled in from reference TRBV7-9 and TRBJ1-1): DTGVSQNPRHKITKRGQNVTFRCDPISEHNRLYWYRQTLGQGPEFLTYFQNEAQLEKSRLLSDRFSAERPKGSFSTLEIQRTEQGDSAMYLCASSATGMNTEAFFGQGTRLTVV.

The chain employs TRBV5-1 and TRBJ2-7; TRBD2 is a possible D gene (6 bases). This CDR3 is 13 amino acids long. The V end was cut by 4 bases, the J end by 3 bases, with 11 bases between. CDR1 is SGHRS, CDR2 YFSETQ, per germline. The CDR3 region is CASSPVGGYEQYF. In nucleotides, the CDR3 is TGCGCCAGCAGCCCCGTGGGGGGCTACGAGCAGTACTTC.

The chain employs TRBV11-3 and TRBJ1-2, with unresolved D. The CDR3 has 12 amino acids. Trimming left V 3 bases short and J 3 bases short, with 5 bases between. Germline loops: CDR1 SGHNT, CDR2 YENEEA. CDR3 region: CASSFGDYGYTF. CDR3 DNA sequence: TGTGCCAGCAGCTTTGGGGACTATGGCTACACCTTC. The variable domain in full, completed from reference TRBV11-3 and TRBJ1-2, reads EAGVVQSPRYKIIEKKQPVAFWCNPISGHNTLYWYLQNLGQGPELLIRYENEEAVDDSQLPKDRFSAERLKGVDSTLKIQPAELGDSAVYLCASSFGDYGYTFGSGTRLTVV.

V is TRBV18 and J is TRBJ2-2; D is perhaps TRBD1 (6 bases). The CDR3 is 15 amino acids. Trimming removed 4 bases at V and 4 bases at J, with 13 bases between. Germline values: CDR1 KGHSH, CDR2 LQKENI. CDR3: CASSLRTDGTGELFF. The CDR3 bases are TGTGCCAGCTCACTTCGGACAGATGGCACCGGGGAGCTGTTTTTT.

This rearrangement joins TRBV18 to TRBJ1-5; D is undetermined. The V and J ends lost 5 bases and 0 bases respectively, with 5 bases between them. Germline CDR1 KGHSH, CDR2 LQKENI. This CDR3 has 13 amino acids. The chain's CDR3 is CASSVSSNQPQHF. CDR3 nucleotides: TGTGCCAGCTCAGTCTCTAGCAATCAGCCCCAGCATTTT.

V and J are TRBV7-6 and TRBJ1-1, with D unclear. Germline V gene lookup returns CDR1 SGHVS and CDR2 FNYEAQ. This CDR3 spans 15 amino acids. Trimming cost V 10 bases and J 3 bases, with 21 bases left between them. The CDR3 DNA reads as TGTGCCATCTCCCGGGGAAGGGTCGGTTACACTGAAGCTTTCTTT. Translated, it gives CAISRGRVGYTEAFF.

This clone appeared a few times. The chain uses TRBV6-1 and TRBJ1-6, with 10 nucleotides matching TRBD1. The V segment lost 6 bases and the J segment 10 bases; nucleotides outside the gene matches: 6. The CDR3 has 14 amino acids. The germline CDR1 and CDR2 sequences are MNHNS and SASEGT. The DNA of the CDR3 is TGTGCCAGCAGCGGGACAGGGGTCGTCTCACCCCTCCACTTT. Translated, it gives CASSGTGVVSPLHF.

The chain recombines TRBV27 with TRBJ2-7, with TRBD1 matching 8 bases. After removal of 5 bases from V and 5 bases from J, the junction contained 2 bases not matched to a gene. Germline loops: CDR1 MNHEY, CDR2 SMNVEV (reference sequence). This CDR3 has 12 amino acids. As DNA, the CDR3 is TGTGCCAGCAGTCAGGGGGCGAACGAGCAGTACTTC. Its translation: CASSQGANEQYF.

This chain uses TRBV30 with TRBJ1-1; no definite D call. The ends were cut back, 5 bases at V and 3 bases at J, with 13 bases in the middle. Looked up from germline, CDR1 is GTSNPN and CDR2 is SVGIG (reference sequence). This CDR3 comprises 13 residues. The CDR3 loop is CAWALGLYTEAFF. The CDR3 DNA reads TGTGCCTGGGCCCTAGGGCTTTACACTGAAGCTTTCTTT.

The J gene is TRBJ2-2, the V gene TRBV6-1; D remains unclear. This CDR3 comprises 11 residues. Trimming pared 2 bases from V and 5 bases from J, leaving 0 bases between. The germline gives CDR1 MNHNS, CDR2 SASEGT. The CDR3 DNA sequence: TGTGCCAGCAGTGAAACCGGGGAGCTGTTTTTT. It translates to CASSETGELFF.

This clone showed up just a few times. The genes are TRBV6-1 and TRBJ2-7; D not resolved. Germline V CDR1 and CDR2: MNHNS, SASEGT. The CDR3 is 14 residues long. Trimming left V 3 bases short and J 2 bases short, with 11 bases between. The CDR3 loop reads CASSETAGAYEQYF. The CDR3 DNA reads TGTGCCAGCAGTGAGACGGCAGGAGCCTACGAGCAGTACTTC.

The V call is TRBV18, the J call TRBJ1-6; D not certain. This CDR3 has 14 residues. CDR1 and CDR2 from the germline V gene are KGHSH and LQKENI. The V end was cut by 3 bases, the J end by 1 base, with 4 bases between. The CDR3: CASSPESYNSPLHF. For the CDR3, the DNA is TGTGCCAGCTCACCGGAGTCCTATAATTCACCCCTCCACTTT.

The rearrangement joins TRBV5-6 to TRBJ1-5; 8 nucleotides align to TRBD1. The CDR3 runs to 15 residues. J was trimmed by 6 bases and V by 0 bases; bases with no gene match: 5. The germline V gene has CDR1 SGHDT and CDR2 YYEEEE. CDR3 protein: CASSLATGAGQPQHF. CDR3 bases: TGTGCCAGCAGCTTGGCGACAGGGGCTGGTCAGCCCCAGCATTTT. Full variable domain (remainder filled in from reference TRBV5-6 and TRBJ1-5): DAGVTQSPTHLIKTRGQQVTLRCSPKSGHDTVSWYQQALGQGPQFIFQYYEEEERQRGNFPDRFSGHQFPNYSSELNVNALLLGDSALYLCASSLATGAGQPQHFGDGTRLSIL.

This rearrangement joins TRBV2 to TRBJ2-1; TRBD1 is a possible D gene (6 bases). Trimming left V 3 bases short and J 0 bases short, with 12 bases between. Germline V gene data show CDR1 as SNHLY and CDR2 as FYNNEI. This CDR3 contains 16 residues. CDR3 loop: CASSDRGSSSYNEQFF. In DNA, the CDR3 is TGTGCCAGCAGTGATAGGGGGTCGAGCTCCTACAATGAGCAGTTCTTC. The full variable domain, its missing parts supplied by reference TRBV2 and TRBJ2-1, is EPEVTQTPSHQVTQMGQEVILRCVPISNHLYFYWYRQILGQKVEFLVSFYNNEISEKSEIFDDQFSVERPDGSNFTLKIRSTKLEDSAMYFCASSDRGSSSYNEQFFGPGTRLTVL.

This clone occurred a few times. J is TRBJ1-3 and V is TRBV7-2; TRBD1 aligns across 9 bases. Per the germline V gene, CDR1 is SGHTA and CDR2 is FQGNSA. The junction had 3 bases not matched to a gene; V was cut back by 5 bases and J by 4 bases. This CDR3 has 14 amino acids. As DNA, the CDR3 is TGTGCCAGCAGCCGGACAGGGGTCGGAAACACCATATATTTT. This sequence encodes CASSRTGVGNTIYF.

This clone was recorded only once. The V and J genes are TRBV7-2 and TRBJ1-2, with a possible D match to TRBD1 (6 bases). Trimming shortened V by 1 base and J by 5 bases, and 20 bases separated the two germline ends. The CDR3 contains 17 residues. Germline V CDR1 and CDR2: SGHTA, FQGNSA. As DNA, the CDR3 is TGTGCCAGCAGCTTAGGTCCGGGACACCGGACCGCGTATGGCTACACCTTC. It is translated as CASSLGPGHRTAYGYTF.

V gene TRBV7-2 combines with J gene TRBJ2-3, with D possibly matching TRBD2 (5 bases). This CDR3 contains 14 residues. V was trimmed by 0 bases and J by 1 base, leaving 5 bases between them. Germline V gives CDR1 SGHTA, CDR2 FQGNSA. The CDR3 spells CASSLARGTDTQYF. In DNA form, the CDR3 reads TGTGCCAGCAGCTTAGCGAGGGGCACAGATACGCAGTATTTT. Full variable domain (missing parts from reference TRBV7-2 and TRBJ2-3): GAGVSQSPSNKVTEKGKDVELRCDPISGHTALYWYRQSLGQGLEFLIYFQGNSAPDKSGLPSDRFSAERTGGSVSTLTIQRTQQEDSAVYLCASSLARGTDTQYFGPGTRLTVL.

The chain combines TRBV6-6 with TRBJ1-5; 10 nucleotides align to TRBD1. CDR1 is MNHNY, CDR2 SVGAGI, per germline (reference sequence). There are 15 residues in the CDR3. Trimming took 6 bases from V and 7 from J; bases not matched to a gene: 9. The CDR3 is CASRNRDRGGQPQHF. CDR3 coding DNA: TGTGCCAGCAGAAACCGGGACAGGGGAGGCCAGCCCCAGCATTTT.

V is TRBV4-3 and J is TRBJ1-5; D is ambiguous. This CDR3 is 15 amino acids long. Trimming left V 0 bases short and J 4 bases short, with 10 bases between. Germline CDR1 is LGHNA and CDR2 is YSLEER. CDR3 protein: CASSQEWQDNQPQHF. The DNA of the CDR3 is TGCGCCAGCAGCCAAGAGTGGCAGGATAATCAGCCCCAGCATTTT.

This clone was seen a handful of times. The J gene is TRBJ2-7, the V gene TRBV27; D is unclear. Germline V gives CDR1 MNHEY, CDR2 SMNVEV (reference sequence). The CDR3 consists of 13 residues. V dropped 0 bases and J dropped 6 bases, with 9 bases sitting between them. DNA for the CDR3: TGTGCCAGCAGTTTATCGATAGCCTTCGAGCAGTACTTC. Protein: CASSLSIAFEQYF.